One sample yielded the 32 T cell receptor beta chains listed below, sequenced in a study of T cells in Graves' hyperthyroidism and ophthalmopathy (dated by TCRdb to between 2018 and 2021). The library was prepared using multiplex PCR. The data were produced on an Illumina HiSeq 2000. TCR beta CDR3 regions were amplified from RNA transcripts. For the first round of RT-PCR on the TCR CDR3, the HTBI primer set was used together with the Qiagen OneStep RT-PCR kit. The public sequencing data were trimmed at Q25 with fastp and processed into clonotypes with MiXCR by TCRdb, which kept only in-frame beta chains. Merged by CDR3 protein, the rows form single entries marked with the most common genes and DNA. The sample data list over 400,000 distinct CDR3 sequences, and less than 25% of these were observed just once. Under 55% of the sample is held by the ten biggest clonotypes. What was sequenced was blood. These receptors all stem from a woman in her seventies with Graves' ophthalmopathy.

This clonotype was detected a few times. The rearrangement links TRBV18 to TRBJ2-7; 8 bases fit TRBD1. In germline, CDR1 is KGHSH, CDR2 LQKENI. Trimming took 6 bases from V and 1 from J; bases not matched to a gene: 11. The CDR3 consists of 16 residues. CDR3 region: CASSLRRDRPSYEQYF. In DNA, the CDR3 is TGTGCCAGCTCCCTCAGACGGGACAGGCCATCCTACGAGCAGTACTTC.

The rearrangement uses TRBV3-1 and TRBJ2-2, with D unclear. From germline, CDR1 is LGHDT and CDR2 YNNKEL (reference sequence). V was pared by 5 bases and J by 0 bases, with 10 bases between. The CDR3 has 15 amino acids. In nucleotides, the CDR3 is TGTGCCAGCAGCTTACTCCAGACGAACACCGGGGAGCTGTTTTTT. Translation gives CASSLLQTNTGELFF.

The genes are TRBV20-1 and TRBJ2-1, with D hard to call. This CDR3 has 12 amino acids. In germline, CDR1 is DFQATT, CDR2 SNEGSKA (reference sequence). V lost 0 bases to trimming and J lost 9 bases, with 9 bases between them. The CDR3 region is CSAREDRFEQFF. The DNA of the CDR3 is TGCAGTGCTAGAGAGGACCGCTTTGAGCAGTTCTTC.

This clonotype appeared many times. The CDR3 DNA is TGTGCCAGCAGCTTAAGGCAGGCAGATACGCAGTATTTT. Its protein is CASSLRQADTQYF. J is TRBJ2-3 and V is TRBV7-2, with D unclear. V lost 2 bases, J lost 4 bases, and 7 bases lay in between. Germline assignment: CDR1 SGHTA and CDR2 FQGNSA. The CDR3 contains 13 residues. Based on the CDR3 plus reference TRBV7-2 and TRBJ2-3, the full variable domain is GAGVSQSPSNKVTEKGKDVELRCDPISGHTALYWYRQSLGQGLEFLIYFQGNSAPDKSGLPSDRFSAERTGGSVSTLTIQRTQQEDSAVYLCASSLRQADTQYFGPGTRLTVL.

The rearrangement joins TRBV25-1 to TRBJ1-2; 8 bases fit TRBD1. CDR3 size: 15 residues. The germline CDR1 and CDR2 sequences are MGHDK and SYGVNS. Trimming took 11 bases from V and 2 from J; bases not matched to a gene: 13. The CDR3 bases are TGTGCCTCACCCGGGACAGGTAGTTTAAACTATGGCTACACCTTC. Translation: CASPGTGSLNYGYTF.

CDR3 sequence: CASSLNVGTEAFF. CDR3 coding DNA: TGCGCCAGCAGCTTGAATGTAGGAACTGAAGCTTTCTTT. The chain has TRBV5-1 and TRBJ1-1; D is ambiguous. This CDR3 is built from 13 residues. V lost 1 base and J 5 bases, leaving 9 bases between the germline ends. Germline CDR1 is SGHRS and CDR2 is YFSETQ.

V is TRBV29-1 and J is TRBJ1-1; D gene ambiguous. The CDR3 sequence is 10 residues long. Deletions cut 6 bases from V and 8 bases from J, with 10 bases between. Germline V gene lookup returns CDR1 SQVTM and CDR2 ANQGSEA. The CDR3 sequence: CSVMTAEAFF. The CDR3 region has the DNA TGCAGCGTAATGACGGCCGAAGCTTTCTTT.

This rearrangement joins TRBV20-1 to TRBJ2-5; D possibly corresponds to TRBD2 (5 bases). CDR1 and CDR2 from the germline V gene are DFQATT and SNEGSKA (reference sequence). V lost 6 bases and J lost 7, with 12 bases in between. The CDR3 contains 11 residues. CDR3 DNA sequence: TGCAGTGCACACGGGGTCGGGACCCAGTACTTC. Translated, it gives CSAHGVGTQYF.

This clonotype was detected a few times. The chain uses TRBV3-1 and TRBJ2-7; D is perhaps TRBD2 (6 bases). Trimming left V 2 bases short and J 4 bases short, with 12 bases between. The germline gives CDR1 LGHDT, CDR2 YNNKEL (reference sequence). The CDR3 extends over 14 amino acids. The CDR3 coding sequence is TGTGCCAGCAGCCAAAACCGGGAGCTTTACGAGCAGTACTTC. The encoded protein is CASSQNRELYEQYF.

This chain joins TRBV5-1 and TRBJ2-7, with D perhaps matching TRBD1 (6 bases). The germline gives CDR1 SGHRS, CDR2 YFSETQ. Trimming left V 7 bases short and J 7 bases short, with 18 bases between. The CDR3 sequence is 13 residues long. CDR3 nucleotide sequence: TGCGCCAGCGGACCAAAAAACAGGGTTGAGCAGTACTTC. Its protein product is CASGPKNRVEQYF. The full variable domain, with the rest looked up from reference TRBV5-1 and TRBJ2-7, is KAGVTQTPRYLIKTRGQQVTLSCSPISGHRSVSWYQQTPGQGLQFLFEYFSETQRNKGNFPGRFSGRQFSNSRSEMNVSTLELGDSALYLCASGPKNRVEQYFGPGTRLTVT.

This clonotype turned up a few times. The chain combines TRBV7-8 with TRBJ1-2; D is unclear. The CDR3 consists of 15 residues. Germline V gives CDR1 SGHVS, CDR2 FQNEAQ. V was clipped by 2 bases and J by 0 bases, with 10 bases between them. The CDR3 nucleotides are TGTGCCAGCAGCTTACTCACATCAGCTAACTATGGCTACACCTTC. It codes for CASSLLTSANYGYTF.

This clonotype has a handful of counts. This rearrangement joins TRBV7-9 to TRBJ2-7; D is undetermined. The germline gives CDR1 SEHNR, CDR2 FQNEAQ (reference sequence). The CDR3 spans 14 residues. V lost 4 bases and J 4 bases, leaving 14 bases between the germline ends. Here the CDR3 reads CASSSATLDYEQYF. The CDR3 coding sequence is TGTGCCAGCAGCTCAGCAACCCTAGATTACGAGCAGTACTTC.

The chain recombines TRBV6-1 with TRBJ2-1, with D uncertain. Trimming shortened V by 8 bases and J by 1 base, and 9 bases separated the two germline ends. This CDR3 has 13 residues. Germline loops: CDR1 MNHNS, CDR2 SASEGT. CDR3 nucleotides: TGTGCCAGCTTACCGGCGTCCTACAATGAGCAGTTCTTC. Translation gives CASLPASYNEQFF.

This clonotype occurred many times. The chain carries TRBV5-6 and TRBJ2-3; 13 nucleotides match TRBD2. The J segment lost 5 bases and the V segment lost 3 bases, leaving 12 bases of the junction unmatched. The V gene's germline CDR1 is SGHDT and CDR2 YYEEEE. This CDR3 region has 18 residues. The CDR3 DNA reads TGTGCCAGCAGCTATGGGAGTGGACTAGCGGGAGTTCAAGATACGCAGTATTTT. Encoded protein: CASSYGSGLAGVQDTQYF.

The chain combines TRBV5-5 with TRBJ2-7, with 7 bases identical to TRBD2. V lost 3 bases, J lost 2 bases, and 11 bases stayed unmatched. The germline CDR1 and CDR2 sequences are SGHKS and YYEKEE (reference sequence). This CDR3 has 16 amino acids. CDR3 DNA sequence: TGTGCCAGCAGCTCACGAGGGCGGGGGACCCCCTACGAGCAGTACTTC. It codes for CASSSRGRGTPYEQYF.

This clonotype turned up a few times. This sequence joins TRBV6-1 and TRBJ2-5, with a possible D match to TRBD2 (5 bases). Germline V lookup: CDR1 MNHNS, CDR2 SASEGT. This CDR3 contains 15 residues. Trimming removed 4 bases at V and 1 base at J, with 13 bases between. The DNA of the CDR3 is TGTGCCAGCAGTGGCAGCAGCGGAATCCAAGAGACCCAGTACTTC. Translated: CASSGSSGIQETQYF.

This clonotype was picked up a small number of times. The rearrangement links TRBV6-2 or TRBV6-3 to TRBJ2-3; 10 nucleotides match TRBD2. The V gene's germline CDR1 is MNHEY and CDR2 SVGEGT. The V and J ends lost 6 bases and 3 bases, in that order; junction bases with no gene match: 6. The length of the CDR3 is 15 residues. CDR3 loop: CASSLWTSGTDTQYF. The CDR3 DNA sequence: TGTGCCAGCAGCTTGTGGACTAGCGGAACAGATACGCAGTATTTT.

This clonotype has at least ten counts. The CDR3 sequence is CASSLDPSYEQYF. The CDR3 DNA reads TGTGCCAGCAGCTTAGACCCCTCCTACGAGCAGTACTTC. The rearrangement joins TRBV11-2 to TRBJ2-7; D unclear. V lost 0 bases to trimming and J lost 0 bases, with 3 bases between them. Germline CDR1 SGHAT, CDR2 FQNNGV. CDR3 length: 13 amino acids.

This clonotype appeared many times. This sequence joins TRBV30 and TRBJ1-1, with a tentative D call TRBD1 (5 bases). Germline V lookup: CDR1 GTSNPN, CDR2 SVGIG (reference sequence). The CDR3 totals 13 residues. V lost 5 bases and J 11 bases, leaving 21 bases between the germline ends. DNA of the CDR3: TGTGCCTGGGTCCTCGGGACCCCGAGAATCGCTTTCTTT. Protein sequence: CAWVLGTPRIAFF.

This clonotype was observed a handful of times. This chain uses TRBV27 with TRBJ2-7, with TRBD2 identical over 7 bases. This CDR3 has 15 amino acids. With 6 bases clipped from V and 1 base from J, the junction kept 9 bases outside the gene matches. From germline, CDR1 is MNHEY and CDR2 SMNVEV (reference sequence). CDR3 region: CASSRTRFGSYEQYF. CDR3 nucleotide sequence: TGTGCCAGCAGCCGGACTAGGTTTGGTTCCTACGAGCAGTACTTC.

This rearrangement joins TRBV28 to TRBJ2-7; D remains ambiguous. The CDR3 has 17 amino acids. V was pared by 5 bases and J by 3 bases, with 23 bases between. Germline assignment: CDR1 MDHEN and CDR2 SYDVKM. The CDR3 DNA reads as TGTGCCAGCAGTCCCGGGTTTGAGGTGCCGAAGAACTACGAGCAGTACTTC. Its translation: CASSPGFEVPKNYEQYF. Together with reference TRBV28 and TRBJ2-7, the CDR3 gives the full variable domain: DVKVTQSSRYLVKRTGEKVFLECVQDMDHENMFWYRQDPGLGLRLIYFSYDVKMKEKGDIPEGYSVSREKKERFSLILESASTNQTSMYLCASSPGFEVPKNYEQYFGPGTRLTVT.

The chain is built from TRBV28 and TRBJ1-5; possibly TRBD1 for D (6 bases). The CDR3 length is 15 residues. Germline lookup yields CDR1 MDHEN and CDR2 SYDVKM. With 7 bases removed from V and 1 base from J, the gap between germline ends came to 14 bases. CDR3 residues: CASTPAGGSNQPQHF. The DNA for the CDR3 is TGTGCCAGCACCCCGGCGGGGGGCAGCAATCAGCCCCAGCATTTT.

This chain links TRBV6-2 or TRBV6-3 with TRBJ2-3; 8 positions agree with TRBD2. The J segment lost 3 bases and the V segment lost 2 bases, leaving 13 bases of the junction unmatched. Per the germline V gene, CDR1 is MNHEY and CDR2 is SVGEGT. The CDR3 is 18 residues long. In DNA, the CDR3 is TGTGCCAGCAGTTACCCCACCCGGGGAGCGGGAGCGACAGATACGCAGTATTTT. Translating it yields CASSYPTRGAGATDTQYF.

The chain is built from TRBV7-9 and TRBJ1-1; D is unclear. This CDR3 region has 12 residues. CDR1 is SEHNR, CDR2 FQNEAQ, per germline (reference sequence). Trimming removed 1 base at V and 10 bases at J, with 10 bases between. CDR3 in DNA: TGTGCCAGCAGCTTAGGTTCAGGTCGAGCTTTCTTT. Amino acids: CASSLGSGRAFF. Complete variable domain (other parts from reference TRBV7-9 and TRBJ1-1): DTGVSQNPRHKITKRGQNVTFRCDPISEHNRLYWYRQTLGQGPEFLTYFQNEAQLEKSRLLSDRFSAERPKGSFSTLEIQRTEQGDSAMYLCASSLGSGRAFFGQGTRLTVV.

V is TRBV20-1 and J is TRBJ2-4; 9 bases align to TRBD1. V lost 4 bases to trimming and J lost 1 base; unmatched junction nucleotides: 8. The CDR3 length is 16 residues. Germline-derived CDR1 and CDR2 are DFQATT and SNEGSKA (reference sequence). The CDR3: CSAIPNRGRAKNIQYF. CDR3 bases: TGCAGTGCTATCCCCAACAGGGGGCGGGCCAAAAACATTCAGTACTTC.

The V and J genes are TRBV19 and TRBJ1-5; 7 bases agree with TRBD1. The CDR3 has 15 amino acids. Losses at the gene ends were 3 bases for V and 5 bases for J; bases not matched to a gene: 7. Germline V gene sequence: CDR1 LNHDA, CDR2 SQIVND (reference sequence). CDR3 residues: CASSMGTETHQPQHF. The CDR3 bases are TGTGCCAGTAGTATGGGGACAGAGACCCATCAGCCCCAGCATTTT.

This clonotype was found a few times. This chain connects TRBV5-1 to TRBJ2-2; D remains ambiguous. Trimming stripped 7 bases from V and 5 bases from J, with 9 bases between. In germline, CDR1 is SGHRS, CDR2 YFSETQ. The CDR3 is 12 residues long. The CDR3 sequence: CASGPGTGELFF. Here the CDR3 DNA reads TGCGCCAGCGGCCCAGGTACCGGGGAGCTGTTTTTT.

This clonotype came up a few times. This rearrangement joins TRBV7-8 to TRBJ2-7; TRBD1 might be the D (7 bases). Trimming removed 0 bases at V and 0 bases at J, with 27 bases between. The CDR3 is 21 amino acids. Germline CDR1 SGHVS, CDR2 FQNEAQ. CDR3 nucleotide sequence: TGTGCCAGCAGCTTAGCGCATCCTCCATTAGGGGGCGTCGGGGGCTCCTACGAGCAGTACTTC. This codes for CASSLAHPPLGGVGGSYEQYF.

The chain employs TRBV2 and TRBJ1-4, with no clear D. The CDR3 covers 14 residues. Germline lookup yields CDR1 SNHLY and CDR2 FYNNEI. Trimming left V 3 bases short and J 8 bases short, with 13 bases between. The CDR3 region is CASSDHRAEEKLFF. The CDR3 bases are TGTGCCAGCAGTGATCACAGAGCGGAGGAAAAACTGTTTTTT.

This clonotype was counted a few times. V gene TRBV7-9 combines with J gene TRBJ1-1; D uncertain. This CDR3 has 14 residues. Germline V gene sequence: CDR1 SEHNR, CDR2 FQNEAQ (reference sequence). V lost 7 bases and J 3 bases, leaving 15 bases between the germline ends. CDR3 region: CASIPEAYDTEAFF. The CDR3 nucleotides are TGTGCCAGCATTCCCGAGGCCTATGACACTGAAGCTTTCTTT.

This clonotype was seen at least ten times. The rearrangement uses TRBV2 and TRBJ2-7; D possibly corresponds to TRBD2 (6 bases). There are 14 residues in the CDR3. Germline assignment: CDR1 SNHLY and CDR2 FYNNEI. Trimming shortened V by 0 bases and J by 4 bases, and 10 bases separated the two germline ends. The CDR3 nucleotides are TGTGCCAGCAGTGAAGCGGGAGGTCGGTACGAGCAGTACTTC. It translates to CASSEAGGRYEQYF.

This chain connects TRBV19 to TRBJ1-1; D might be TRBD1 (6 bases). The ends were cut back, 8 bases at V and 0 bases at J, with 10 bases in the middle. CDR1 and CDR2 from the germline V gene are LNHDA and SQIVND (reference sequence). The CDR3 length is 13 residues. DNA of the CDR3: TGTGCCAGTGGACAGCCCATGAACACTGAAGCTTTCTTT. It codes for CASGQPMNTEAFF.